Listed here are 18 T cell receptor beta chains from one sample, sequenced in a study of cytotoxic CD8 clonotypes in ibrutinib-treated CLL. Some clones are missing from TCRdb's copy, which holds only in-frame ones; the method was immunoSEQ multiplex PCR. The sample includes 130,000 or so clones, around three quarters of them seen just once. The input for sequencing was PBMCs, taken after 12 months of ibrutinib treatment. Every receptor here comes from a human donor with chronic lymphocytic leukemia.

This chain links TRBV28 with TRBJ2-1; TRBD2 matches 8 bases. V dropped 5 bases and J dropped 8; count of bases not matched to a gene: 2. The CDR3 contains 12 residues. CDR1 and CDR2 (germline): MDHEN, SYDVKM. CDR3 nucleotides: TGTGCCAGCAGTCGGGGGGGAGATGAGCAGTTCTTC. Amino acid sequence: CASSRGGDEQFF.

This CDR3 reads CASSASSGASYEQYF. The CDR3 nucleotides are TGTGCCAGCAGTGCCTCTAGCGGAGCGTCCTACGAGCAGTACTTC. The chain employs TRBV27 and TRBJ2-7, with 7 bases fitting TRBD2. With V trimmed by 5 bases and J by 1 base, 8 bases remained unmatched. The CDR3 loop spans 15 amino acids. Germline CDR1 is MNHEY and CDR2 is SMNVEV (reference sequence).

The chain joins TRBV28 to TRBJ2-6; 10 positions agree with TRBD2. V gave up 5 bases and J gave up 0 bases; unmatched junction bases: 10. The CDR3 runs to 19 residues. Germline lookup yields CDR1 MDHEN and CDR2 SYDVKM. The CDR3 DNA reads as TGTGCCAGCAGTAGAAATAGCGGGGGGCGAGCCTCTGGGGCCAACGTCCTGACTTTC. Residues: CASSRNSGGRASGANVLTF.

The chain carries TRBV19 and TRBJ1-5; 9 bases fit TRBD1. Trimming cost V 6 bases and J 6 bases; bases outside gene matches: 6. CDR1 LNHDA and CDR2 SQIVND come from the germline V gene (reference sequence). This CDR3 has 14 residues. CDR3 amino acids: CASSGTGRGQPQHF. CDR3 bases: TGTGCCAGTAGCGGGACAGGGAGGGGTCAGCCCCAGCATTTT.

This clone showed up just a few times. The chain couples TRBV18 to TRBJ2-7, with 7 bases matching TRBD1. The CDR3 is 14 amino acids. Trimming at V came to 3 bases and at J to 2 bases, leaving 4 bases not matched to a gene. The germline V gene has CDR1 KGHSH and CDR2 LQKENI. The CDR3 DNA sequence: TGTGCCAGCTCACCTGACAGGGCCACCTACGAGCAGTACTTC. Protein: CASSPDRATYEQYF.

V gene TRBV5-1 combines with J gene TRBJ1-1, with D perhaps TRBD1 (6 bases). Trimming removed 0 bases at V and 4 bases at J, with 16 bases between. The CDR3 runs to 16 residues. Germline CDR1 SGHRS, CDR2 YFSETQ. Here the CDR3 reads CASSLGEYRVSTEAFF. The CDR3 DNA reads as TGCGCCAGCAGCTTGGGGGAGTACAGGGTGAGCACTGAAGCTTTCTTT.

This clone has just one count. V is TRBV5-1 and J is TRBJ2-1; possibly TRBD1 for D (5 bases). V was clipped by 5 bases and J by 6 bases, with 15 bases between them. CDR1 is SGHRS, CDR2 YFSETQ, per germline. This CDR3 has 14 amino acids. This CDR3 reads CASREDRTINEQFF. Here the CDR3 DNA reads TGCGCCAGCAGAGAAGACAGAACCATCAATGAGCAGTTCTTC.

The chain joins TRBV6-6 to TRBJ1-2; 9 nucleotides align to TRBD1. Looked up from germline, CDR1 is MNHNY and CDR2 is SVGAGI (reference sequence). CDR3 length: 16 residues. After removal of 3 bases from V and 0 bases from J, the junction contained 5 bases not matched to a gene. CDR3 bases: TGTGCCAGCAGTTATGACAGGGGGGGAGCTAACTATGGCTACACCTTC. Its protein is CASSYDRGGANYGYTF.

This clone has a single count. The genes are TRBV30 and TRBJ1-3, with D maybe TRBD1 (5 bases). Trimming removed 1 base from V and 3 bases from J, with 7 bases in between. Looked up from germline, CDR1 is GTSNPN and CDR2 is SVGIG (reference sequence). This CDR3 has 13 amino acids. The DNA of the CDR3 is TGTGCCTGGAGTGGGGGCCTTGGAAACACCATATATTTT. Translating it yields CAWSGGLGNTIYF.

A word on this clone: The sample contains more than one DNA sequence encoding this CDR3. The V and J genes are TRBV6-5 and TRBJ2-7; no clear D. Germline V CDR1 and CDR2: MNHEY, SVGAGI. CDR3 length: 13 residues. V lost 0 bases, J lost 3 bases, and 6 bases lay in between. This CDR3 reads CASSYSTGYEQYF. DNA of the CDR3: TGTGCCAGCAGTTACTCGACCGGCTACGAGCAGTACTTC.

The chain uses TRBV14 and TRBJ2-5; D gene unclear. The CDR3 is 13 residues long. The V end was cut by 3 bases, the J end by 5 bases, with 10 bases between. Looked up from germline, CDR1 is SGHDN and CDR2 is FVKESK. The CDR3 sequence is CASSHDPRETQYF. The CDR3 DNA follows: TGTGCCAGCAGCCATGACCCAAGGGAGACCCAGTACTTC.

The chain employs TRBV5-1 and TRBJ2-2; TRBD1 matches at 9 bases. This CDR3 is built from 14 residues. V dropped 3 bases and J dropped 6; count of bases not matched to a gene: 3. CDR1 and CDR2 from the germline V gene are SGHRS and YFSETQ. CDR3 in DNA: TGCGCCAGCAGCTCCGGGACAGGGTCCGGGGAGCTGTTTTTT. It is translated as CASSSGTGSGELFF.

The chain has TRBV7-2 and TRBJ2-7, with D maybe TRBD2 (6 bases). Trimming shortened V by 5 bases and J by 7 bases, and 15 bases separated the two germline ends. The CDR3 extends over 13 amino acids. CDR1 is SGHTA, CDR2 FQGNSA, per germline. The CDR3 reads CASSPTSPGEQYF. The CDR3 DNA reads as TGTGCCAGCAGCCCTACTAGCCCGGGGGAGCAGTACTTC.

The chain couples TRBV5-4 to TRBJ2-7; 8 nucleotides line up with TRBD1. V shed 6 bases, J shed 2 bases, and the junction held 4 bases outside the gene matches. Per the germline V gene, CDR1 is SGHNT and CDR2 is YYREEE (reference sequence). The CDR3 sequence is 13 residues long. The CDR3 DNA sequence: TGTGCCAGCAACCCGACAGGGGCCTACGAGCAGTACTTC. Its translation: CASNPTGAYEQYF.

The chain combines TRBV30 with TRBJ1-1; D is unclear. This CDR3 comprises 11 residues. V shed 2 bases and J shed 4 bases, with 5 bases lying between them. Germline V gives CDR1 GTSNPN, CDR2 SVGIG (reference sequence). The DNA for the CDR3 is TGTGCCTGGAGTTTTCTCACTGAAGCTTTCTTT. This translates into CAWSFLTEAFF.

This clone came up once. J is TRBJ2-5 and V is TRBV6-1; TRBD2 matches 11 bases. After removal of 4 bases from V and 5 bases from J, the junction contained 3 bases not matched to a gene. The CDR3 has 14 residues. Germline V gene lookup returns CDR1 MNHNS and CDR2 SASEGT. CDR3 protein: CASSGLAGIETQYF. CDR3 DNA sequence: TGTGCCAGCAGTGGACTAGCGGGGATCGAGACCCAGTACTTC.

Only a few counts were recorded for this clone. The V and J genes are TRBV7-6 and TRBJ2-2; D remains unclear. The CDR3 consists of 16 residues. Per germline, CDR1 SGHVS and CDR2 FNYEAQ. V gave up 3 bases and J gave up 5 bases, with 16 bases separating them. CDR3 region: CASSFGISLGTGELFF. CDR3 DNA: TGTGCCAGCAGCTTCGGTATTTCTCTGGGGACCGGGGAGCTGTTTTTT.

The chain recombines TRBV6-5 with TRBJ2-1; D is unclear. The CDR3 totals 13 residues. V was shortened by 2 bases and J by 9 bases, with 11 bases between the two germline ends. CDR1 and CDR2 from the germline V gene are MNHEY and SVGAGI. CDR3 sequence reads: CASSYGNFGEQFF. As DNA, the CDR3 is TGTGCCAGCAGTTACGGAAACTTTGGTGAGCAGTTCTTC.